What follows are 3 T cell receptor beta chains derived from one specimen sequenced in a study of cytomegalovirus exposure and HLA in healthy donors. Both 60 Vbeta primers and 13 Jbeta primers went into the PCR. Clones were read by immunoSEQ multiplex PCR, and TCRdb kept only the in-frame ones, dropping some. The sample records about 130,000 clones, around four fifths being singletons. The specimen was PBMCs. All receptors derive from a man aged 18 to 29 in good health and CMV-seropositive.

V and J are TRBV9 and TRBJ1-4; no definite D call. Between the trimmed V and J ends, which lost 2 bases and 7 bases, there was a span of 12 bases. The CDR3 has 14 amino acids. The germline CDR1 and CDR2 sequences are SGDLS and YYNGEE. The CDR3: CASSVGGVGEKLFF. Written as DNA, the CDR3 is TGTGCCAGCAGCGTCGGCGGGGTTGGTGAAAAACTGTTTTTT.

The gene calls are TRBV6-1 and TRBJ2-5; D uncertain. Germline CDR1 MNHNS, CDR2 SASEGT. Trimming stripped 10 bases from V and 0 bases from J, with 6 bases between. This CDR3 contains 11 residues. In DNA form, the CDR3 reads TGTGCCATCGACAACCAAGAGACCCAGTACTTC. This gives the protein CAIDNQETQYF.

The rearrangement uses TRBV19 and TRBJ1-6; tentatively, D is TRBD1 (6 bases). The CDR3 extends over 15 amino acids. Germline CDR1 reads LNHDA; CDR2 reads SQIVND (reference sequence). The ends were cut back, 3 bases at V and 5 bases at J, with 11 bases in the middle. In nucleotides, the CDR3 is TGTGCCAGTAGTATCAGGACAGCAAATAATTCACCCCTCCACTTT. It translates to CASSIRTANNSPLHF.